The 4 T cell receptor beta chains in this list originate from one sample, sequenced in a study of T cell responses to AZD1222 COVID-19 vaccine (dated by TCRdb to 2020 to 2022). In the paper's terms, the time point label means: baseline before first vaccination. The protocol used for the library was the immunoSEQ multiplex PCR assay. TCRdb retrieved this table from immuneACCESS and kept in-frame rearrangements only. Not all clones are present; in checked studies, unresolved V genes account for under half, and no reason is known for the remainder. The sample table records approximately 120,000 clones; 91% of these occur just once. The ten largest account for around 4.3% of the sample. The starting material was peripheral blood, obtained on day 0 of AZD1222 vaccination. Source of these receptors: an adult in good health.

The genes are TRBV19 and TRBJ2-2; either TRBD1 or TRBD2 may fit D (5 bases each). The CDR3 runs to 14 residues. V was shortened by 7 bases and J by 3 bases, with 12 bases between the two germline ends. Germline V gene data show CDR1 as LNHDA and CDR2 as SQIVND (reference sequence). Here the CDR3 DNA reads TGTGCCAGTATCCCTCAGGGAGACACCGGGGAGCTGTTTTTT. Its translation: CASIPQGDTGELFF.

This chain links TRBV28 with TRBJ1-5; D may be TRBD1 (6 bases). The V and J ends lost 7 bases and 1 base respectively, with 11 bases between them. CDR1 MDHEN and CDR2 SYDVKM come from the germline V gene. CDR3 length equals 14 residues. The CDR3 here is CASTEGGSNQPQHF. The DNA of the CDR3 is TGTGCCAGCACCGAGGGGGGGAGCAATCAGCCCCAGCATTTT.

The gene calls are TRBV6-5 and TRBJ2-5; 7 bases match TRBD1. With 6 bases clipped from V and 2 bases from J, the junction kept 3 bases outside the gene matches. From germline, CDR1 is MNHEY and CDR2 SVGAGI. This CDR3 region has 13 residues. The CDR3 region is CASRGQPQETQYF. CDR3 DNA sequence: TGTGCCAGCAGGGGACAGCCACAAGAGACCCAGTACTTC.

This chain links TRBV5-1 with TRBJ2-7, with 9 bases that match TRBD1. The CDR3 contains 19 residues. J gave up 4 bases and V 2 bases, and 19 bases lay outside the gene matches. Germline CDR1 and CDR2: SGHRS and YFSETQ. The CDR3 region has the DNA TGCGCCAGCAGCTTCCCTGGGGCCGGAGGCACAGGGGGCATTTACGAGCAGTACTTC. As protein: CASSFPGAGGTGGIYEQYF.